These 18 T cell receptor beta chains originate from one sample sequenced in a study of CXCR3-negative and CXCR3-positive naive CD8 T cells (dated 2019 in TCRdb). Overall study results and their limits: TRB CDR3s from CXCR3-positive naive cells showed higher hydrophobicity (lower Kidera factor 4), lower energy, and higher strength and volume indices than CXCR3-negative naive cells.

Which antigens these TCRs recognize remains unknown. Sequencing relied on a NextSeq 550. The Human TCR Profiling Kit (MiLaboratory) was used to prepare UMI-labeled 5' RACE TRB cDNA libraries. The reads were reprocessed in TCRdb, with one entry per CDR3 protein sequence and no accompanying DNA. The sample table gives tens of thousands of distinct CDR3 sequences. The top ten clonotypes cover 0.62% of the sample. The sequenced material came from naive CXCR3+ CD8+ T cells from blood. The sample's cell subset or site label, in plain terms: CD45RO-CCR7+CD27+CD95- naive CD8+ T cells expressing CXCR3 (TNR3+). These receptors all stem from a human donor in good health. Some clones in this sample may be carry-over from other donors' samples.

The chain recombines TRBV27 with TRBJ2-1; TCRdb designates TRBD1, a call that cannot be tested without DNA. Germline loops: CDR1 MNHEY, CDR2 SMNVEV (reference sequence). The length of the CDR3 is 15 residues. The CDR3 spells CASSFRSGSGGEQFF.

This chain uses TRBV29-1 with TRBJ2-7. Germline V CDR1 and CDR2: SQVTM, ANQGSEA. There are 13 residues in the CDR3. The chain's CDR3 is CSVRSQSDYEQYF.

This sequence joins TRBV4-3 and TRBJ2-7. The CDR3 runs to 15 residues. Looked up from germline, CDR1 is LGHNA and CDR2 is YSLEER. CDR3 residues: CASSQGIRILYEQYF.

The chain uses TRBV28 and TRBJ2-7. The CDR3 contains 14 residues. Germline CDR1 and CDR2: MDHEN and SYDVKM. CDR3 protein: CASSFFRSSYEQYF. Filled out from reference TRBV28 and TRBJ2-7, the complete variable domain reads DVKVTQSSRYLVKRTGEKVFLECVQDMDHENMFWYRQDPGLGLRLIYFSYDVKMKEKGDIPEGYSVSREKKERFSLILESASTNQTSMYLCASSFFRSSYEQYFGPGTRLTVT.

This sequence joins TRBV7-6 and TRBJ2-3; TCRdb returns TRBD1, unconfirmable since there is no DNA. This CDR3 region has 15 residues. Per germline, CDR1 SGHVS and CDR2 FNYEAQ. The CDR3 spells CASSSGTGVGDTQYF.

The chain employs TRBV29-1 and TRBJ2-1; there is no DNA to check the TCRdb D call of TRBD2. The germline V gene has CDR1 SQVTM and CDR2 ANQGSEA. CDR3 size: 13 residues. The CDR3 region is CSVLLLRSNEQFF.

The V gene is TRBV7-3, the J gene TRBJ2-1. Germline CDR1 is SGHTA and CDR2 is FQGTGA. The CDR3 loop spans 14 amino acids. This CDR3 is CASSRRPAWDEQFF.

This chain joins TRBV29-1 and TRBJ2-7. This CDR3 is built from 14 residues. Germline V CDR1 and CDR2: SQVTM, ANQGSEA. The CDR3 reads CSVDFQPKSYEQYF.

The V gene is TRBV28, the J gene TRBJ2-7; absent DNA, TCRdb's TRBD1 call cannot be checked. CDR3 length: 14 amino acids. Germline loops: CDR1 MDHEN, CDR2 SYDVKM. CDR3: CASSKTGTTYEQYF.

This chain joins TRBV28 and TRBJ2-7; TCRdb proposes TRBD2, but this gene call is untestable without DNA. The CDR3 totals 15 residues. CDR1 and CDR2 from the germline V gene are MDHEN and SYDVKM. CDR3 region: CASSFPEAGSYEQYF.

The V and J genes are TRBV29-1 and TRBJ2-1. Germline assignment: CDR1 SQVTM and CDR2 ANQGSEA. The CDR3 contains 13 residues. The CDR3 sequence is CSVDAGSYNEQFF.

This chain uses TRBV6-5 with TRBJ2-2. Germline CDR1 reads MNHEY; CDR2 reads SVGAGI. The CDR3 has 13 amino acids. The CDR3 reads CASGIPPTGELFF.

The chain has TRBV3-1 and TRBJ1-6. Germline CDR1 and CDR2: LGHDT and YNNKEL (reference sequence). The CDR3 runs 16 residues. The CDR3 is CASSQDLGQYNSPLHF.

The chain recombines TRBV4-1 with TRBJ2-7; the TCRdb D gene call, TRBD1, has no DNA to confirm it. This CDR3 region has 14 residues. Germline V gene data show CDR1 as MGHRA and CDR2 as YSYEKL. The CDR3 loop is CASSQVQGRGEQYF.

The CDR3 loop is CANITGITSTDTQYF. This chain connects TRBV28 to TRBJ2-3; as DNA is missing, the TRBD1 call by TCRdb cannot be tested. CDR1 and CDR2 (germline): MDHEN, SYDVKM. This CDR3 spans 15 amino acids.

The chain carries TRBV7-9 and TRBJ2-7; TCRdb returns TRBD1, unconfirmable since there is no DNA. Germline V gene lookup returns CDR1 SEHNR and CDR2 FQNEAQ (reference sequence). The CDR3 loop spans 15 amino acids. The CDR3 sequence: CASSRPGTGIYEQYF.

This chain uses TRBV5-1 with TRBJ2-7; lacking DNA, the TRBD2 call made by TCRdb goes unchecked. The CDR3 is 15 amino acids. CDR1 is SGHRS, CDR2 YFSETQ, per germline. This CDR3 is CASSPRRAETYEQYF. Based on the CDR3 plus reference TRBV5-1 and TRBJ2-7, the full variable domain is KAGVTQTPRYLIKTRGQQVTLSCSPISGHRSVSWYQQTPGQGLQFLFEYFSETQRNKGNFPGRFSGRQFSNSRSEMNVSTLELGDSALYLCASSPRRAETYEQYFGPGTRLTVT.

The V call is TRBV7-9, the J call TRBJ2-1. This CDR3 is built from 15 residues. CDR1 SEHNR and CDR2 FQNEAQ come from the germline V gene (reference sequence). The CDR3 protein is CASSLSAGKYNEQFF. Variable domain in full (rest from reference TRBV7-9 and TRBJ2-1): DTGVSQNPRHKITKRGQNVTFRCDPISEHNRLYWYRQTLGQGPEFLTYFQNEAQLEKSRLLSDRFSAERPKGSFSTLEIQRTEQGDSAMYLCASSLSAGKYNEQFFGPGTRLTVL.